This TCR beta chain comes out of a study of cytomegalovirus exposure and HLA in healthy donors. This PCR relied on a set of 60 Vbeta primers and 13 Jbeta primers. Measured with immunoSEQ multiplex PCR; TCRdb has only the in-frame clones, and not every one. The sample has about 150,000 clones; more than 8% are singletons. Study conclusions and caveats: Later analysis suggested most CMV-associated TCR beta chains were HLA-restricted.

Points on this clone: Its antigen is not known.

Looked up from germline, CDR1 is SGHTA and CDR2 is FQGNSA. The V and J ends lost 4 bases and 2 bases respectively, with 13 bases between them. The CDR3 runs to 15 residues. This clonotype was obtained from a man aged 45-60 years in good health and CMV-seronegative. This chain links TRBV7-2 with TRBJ2-3, with D possibly TRBD2 on 5 matching bases. Sequenced material: PBMCs. The CDR3 DNA reads TGTGCCAGCAGCTCTAGAGGGCTAACCACAGATACGCAGTATTTT. This codes for CASSSRGLTTDTQYF.